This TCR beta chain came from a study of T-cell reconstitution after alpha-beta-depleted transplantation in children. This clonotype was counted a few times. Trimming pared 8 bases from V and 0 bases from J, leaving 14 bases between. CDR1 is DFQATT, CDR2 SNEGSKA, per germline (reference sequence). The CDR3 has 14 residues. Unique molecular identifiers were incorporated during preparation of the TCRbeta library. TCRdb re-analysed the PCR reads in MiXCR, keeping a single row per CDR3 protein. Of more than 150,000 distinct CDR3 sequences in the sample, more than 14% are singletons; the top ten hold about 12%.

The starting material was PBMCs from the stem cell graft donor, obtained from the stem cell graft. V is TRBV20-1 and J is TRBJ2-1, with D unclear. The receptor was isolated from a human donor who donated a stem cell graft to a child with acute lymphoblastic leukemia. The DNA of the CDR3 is TGCAGTACACACTCTAGGAGCTCCTACAATGAGCAGTTCTTC. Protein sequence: CSTHSRSSYNEQFF.